The 30 T cell receptor beta chains below come from one sample, sequenced in a study of blood T cell repertoires in COVID-19. Sequencing was performed with immunoSEQ multiplex PCR; in TCRdb, only in-frame clones are kept and a portion is missing. The sample includes 150,000 to 200,000 clones, about 88% of them seen just once. Sequenced input: peripheral blood. These receptors came from a man aged 40-50 years with active or convalescent COVID-19.

The chain is built from TRBV6-2 or TRBV6-3 and TRBJ2-1, with TRBD1 as a possible D gene (6 bases). Trimming cost V 2 bases and J 3 bases, with 8 bases left between them. This CDR3 is built from 14 residues. Germline V CDR1 and CDR2: MNHEY, SVGEGT. CDR3 in amino acids: CASSYPTGYNEQFF. The CDR3 nucleotides read TGTGCCAGCAGTTACCCGACAGGCTACAATGAGCAGTTCTTC.

The chain links TRBV9 to TRBJ2-7; a possible D gene is TRBD2 (6 bases). The CDR3 consists of 16 residues. Germline CDR1 SGDLS, CDR2 YYNGEE. With 0 bases removed from V and 6 bases from J, the gap between germline ends came to 19 bases. CDR3 bases: TGTGCCAGCAGCGTAGTGGTAGGAGGAGGGAGTTCCGAGCAGTACTTC. This sequence encodes CASSVVVGGGSSEQYF.

J is TRBJ1-2 and V is TRBV4-3; unclear D gene. The CDR3 runs to 18 residues. Trimming cost V 0 bases and J 3 bases, with 20 bases left between them. Germline V gene data show CDR1 as LGHNA and CDR2 as YSLEER. Written as DNA, the CDR3 is TGCGCCAGCAGCCAAGATCTGGATAAGGATTTGACTGACTATGGCTACACCTTC. This encodes CASSQDLDKDLTDYGYTF.

The chain is built from TRBV28 and TRBJ1-6, with unresolved D. The CDR3 is 13 amino acids. Trimming took 8 bases from V and 6 from J, leaving 11 bases between them. Germline V gene data show CDR1 as MDHEN and CDR2 as SYDVKM. The CDR3 region has the DNA TGTGCCAGCGGTGGCCTGCCTAATTCACCCCTCCACTTT. Protein: CASGGLPNSPLHF.

The chain carries TRBV11-2 and TRBJ1-6, with a tentative D call TRBD1 (5 bases). CDR1 SGHAT and CDR2 FQNNGV come from the germline V gene. This CDR3 contains 18 residues. V lost 5 bases, J lost 4 bases, and 21 bases lay in between. The CDR3 sequence: CASSGAALDRSYNSPLHF. The CDR3 nucleotides are TGTGCCAGCAGCGGAGCCGCCCTAGACAGAAGTTATAATTCACCCCTCCACTTT.

In regard to this clone: The same CDR3 arises from other DNA sequences in this sample as well. The chain has TRBV19 and TRBJ2-7, with TRBD1 identical over 7 bases. The CDR3 consists of 13 residues. Germline values: CDR1 LNHDA, CDR2 SQIVND (reference sequence). J was trimmed by 2 bases and V by 6 bases; bases with no gene match: 4. The CDR3 protein is CASSRDRAYEQYF. CDR3 nucleotide sequence: TGTGCCAGTAGCCGGGACAGAGCCTACGAGCAGTACTTC.

The genes are TRBV20-1 and TRBJ2-7; TRBD1 matches 8 bases. Germline CDR1 and CDR2: DFQATT and SNEGSKA (reference sequence). V trimming: 3 bases; J trimming: 5 bases; junction bases outside the gene matches: 6. The length of the CDR3 is 13 residues. The CDR3 is CSASRDRGHEQYF. Here the CDR3 DNA reads TGCAGTGCTAGTCGTGACAGGGGCCACGAGCAGTACTTC.

The chain has TRBV10-3 and TRBJ1-5; D unresolved. Between the trimmed V and J ends, which lost 0 bases and 4 bases, there was a span of 10 bases. The CDR3 consists of 15 residues. CDR1 ENHRY and CDR2 SYGVKD come from the germline V gene. The CDR3: CAISESYRPNQPQHF. CDR3 sequence (DNA): TGTGCCATCAGTGAGTCCTACAGACCTAATCAGCCCCAGCATTTT.

The chain uses TRBV19 and TRBJ2-1; 12 bases line up with TRBD2. The germline CDR1 and CDR2 sequences are LNHDA and SQIVND (reference sequence). CDR3 length: 16 amino acids. The junction had 7 bases not matched to a gene; V was cut back by 7 bases and J by 3 bases. The CDR3 bases are TGTGCCAGTAATGCCCGGACTAGCGGGGTCTACAATGAGCAGTTCTTC. As protein: CASNARTSGVYNEQFF.

The chain is built from TRBV28 and TRBJ2-2, with TRBD2 matching over 7 bases. CDR1 and CDR2 from the germline V gene are MDHEN and SYDVKM. The CDR3 consists of 16 residues. The trim removed 5 bases at V and 5 bases at J, leaving 11 bases unmatched. As DNA, the CDR3 is TGTGCCAGCAGTCCGACGGAAGGGGAGGGAACCGGGGAGCTGTTTTTT. Protein product: CASSPTEGEGTGELFF.

The chain uses TRBV6-4 and TRBJ2-2; TRBD2 is a possible D gene (6 bases). This CDR3 contains 14 residues. Germline V gives CDR1 MRHNA, CDR2 SNTAGT. V gave up 6 bases and J gave up 1 base, with 9 bases separating them. Here the CDR3 DNA reads TGTGCCAGCAGATGGCGGGGGAACACCGGGGAGCTGTTTTTT. This gives the protein CASRWRGNTGELFF.

The chain employs TRBV4-1 and TRBJ2-7; 11 bases line up with TRBD1. This CDR3 comprises 16 residues. Trimming removed 4 bases from V and 3 bases from J; junction bases left unmatched: 8. Germline CDR1 reads MGHRA; CDR2 reads YSYEKL. CDR3 bases: TGCGCCAGCAGCCTTTTTTCCGGGACAGGGGGCTACGAGCAGTACTTC. It yields the protein CASSLFSGTGGYEQYF.

The chain uses TRBV4-2 and TRBJ2-3; D unresolved. This CDR3 region has 15 residues. V was trimmed by 1 base and J by 0 bases, leaving 8 bases between them. The germline gives CDR1 LGHNA, CDR2 YNFKEQ. The CDR3 sequence is CASSQAPRSTDTQYF. The CDR3 DNA reads as TGTGCCAGCAGCCAAGCCCCGCGGAGCACAGATACGCAGTATTTT.

This clone was picked up one time. The chain uses TRBV5-6 and TRBJ1-3, with D possibly TRBD1 on 6 matching bases. CDR1 is SGHDT, CDR2 YYEEEE, per germline. Trimming removed 5 bases at V and 0 bases at J, with 15 bases between. The CDR3 runs 16 residues. This CDR3 is CASSPTTGSSGNTIYF. In DNA form, the CDR3 reads TGTGCCAGCAGTCCCACTACAGGGAGCTCTGGAAACACCATATATTTT.

The chain recombines TRBV7-2 with TRBJ2-1; 8 bases agree with TRBD1. CDR1 and CDR2 (germline): SGHTA, FQGNSA. The CDR3 loop spans 15 amino acids. Trimming took 5 bases from V and 3 from J; bases not matched to a gene: 6. DNA for the CDR3: TGTGCCAGCAGCATCGGACAGGGCAGCTACAATGAGCAGTTCTTC. This encodes CASSIGQGSYNEQFF.

V gene TRBV30 combines with J gene TRBJ2-1; possibly TRBD1 for D (6 bases). CDR1 is GTSNPN and CDR2 is SVGIG in the germline V gene (reference sequence). The CDR3 spans 16 residues. V was clipped by 2 bases and J by 0 bases, with 14 bases between them. This chain's CDR3 is CAWSQVGQSSYNEQFF. The CDR3 DNA sequence: TGTGCCTGGAGTCAAGTAGGACAGAGCTCCTACAATGAGCAGTTCTTC.

CDR3 residues: CASSGFGQREETQYF. DNA for the CDR3: TGTGCCAGCAGTGGATTTGGGCAGAGGGAAGAGACCCAGTACTTC. The chain employs TRBV2 and TRBJ2-5; possibly TRBD2 for D (5 bases). This CDR3 is 15 amino acids long. Germline V gives CDR1 SNHLY, CDR2 FYNNEI. The germline V and J ends were trimmed by 4 bases and 3 bases, with 15 bases remaining between them.

Only one count was recorded for this clone. V is TRBV7-2 and J is TRBJ2-7, with D hard to call. There are 13 residues in the CDR3. Trimming took 0 bases from V and 6 from J, leaving 9 bases between them. The germline gives CDR1 SGHTA, CDR2 FQGNSA. The DNA of the CDR3 is TGTGCCAGCAGCTTAGCTACTGTGGTCGAGCAGTACTTC. Protein sequence: CASSLATVVEQYF.

The rearrangement links TRBV5-6 to TRBJ1-6, with D unclear. Between the trimmed V and J ends, which lost 4 bases and 7 bases, there was a span of 15 bases. Germline values: CDR1 SGHDT, CDR2 YYEEEE. This CDR3 has 15 residues. CDR3 amino acids: CASSTTGGRNSPLHF. Here the CDR3 DNA reads TGTGCCAGCAGCACGACCGGAGGGAGGAATTCACCCCTCCACTTT. Full variable domain (rest looked up from reference TRBV5-6 and TRBJ1-6): DAGVTQSPTHLIKTRGQQVTLRCSPKSGHDTVSWYQQALGQGPQFIFQYYEEEERQRGNFPDRFSGHQFPNYSSELNVNALLLGDSALYLCASSTTGGRNSPLHFGNGTRLTVT.

This clone came up once. The CDR3 DNA reads TGCGCCAGCAGCCAAGATCGGGGGGGAGGCTACACCTTC. Its translation is CASSQDRGGGYTF. The chain recombines TRBV4-1 with TRBJ1-2; D might be TRBD1 (5 bases). CDR1 MGHRA and CDR2 YSYEKL come from the germline V gene. This CDR3 is built from 13 residues. With 0 bases removed from V and 8 bases from J, the gap between germline ends came to 10 bases.

About this clone itself: The junction shows a germline mismatch at one end, possibly a read error. The rearrangement uses TRBV19 and TRBJ1-5; 10 positions agree with TRBD1. The CDR3 covers 18 residues. Germline values: CDR1 LNHDA, CDR2 SQIVND (reference sequence). The CDR3 reads CASSLDGTGVYSNQPQHF. The CDR3 nucleotides are TGTGCCAGTAGTTTAGACGGGACAGGGGTTTATAGCAATCAGCCCCAGCATTTT. The variable domain in full, completed from reference TRBV19 and TRBJ1-5, reads DGGITQSPKYLFRKEGQNVTLSCEQNLNHDAMYWYRQDPGQGLRLIYYSQIVNDFQKGDIAEGYSVSREKKESFPLTVTSAQKNPTAFYLCASSLDGTGVYSNQPQHFGDGTRLSIL.

The chain carries TRBV6-4 and TRBJ1-6; 7 bases align to TRBD1. J was trimmed by 6 bases and V by 6 bases; bases with no gene match: 5. The length of the CDR3 is 14 residues. Germline assignment: CDR1 MRHNA and CDR2 SNTAGT. CDR3 sequence: CASRRDSFNSPLHF. The CDR3 bases are TGTGCCAGCAGGAGGGACAGTTTTAATTCACCCCTCCACTTT.

This clone was detected once. The rearrangement uses TRBV18 and TRBJ1-1, with TRBD1 matching 8 bases. After removal of 3 bases from V and 8 bases from J, the junction contained 8 bases not matched to a gene. This CDR3 is 14 amino acids long. The V gene's germline CDR1 is KGHSH and CDR2 LQKENI. CDR3: CASSPAGQGAEAFF. DNA for the CDR3: TGTGCCAGCTCACCGGCCGGGCAGGGGGCAGAAGCTTTCTTT.

This clone was seen a single time. The gene calls are TRBV5-1 and TRBJ1-3; D is uncertain. Germline V gene lookup returns CDR1 SGHRS and CDR2 YFSETQ. V was pared by 1 base and J by 3 bases, with 11 bases between. The CDR3 loop spans 15 amino acids. CDR3 nucleotides: TGCGCCAGCAGCTTGATCCCTGCCGGTGGAAACACCATATATTTT. It translates to CASSLIPAGGNTIYF.

This clone was counted once. The chain carries TRBV7-2 and TRBJ1-6, with a tentative D call TRBD1 (6 bases). The V end was cut by 4 bases, the J end by 5 bases, with 15 bases between. The CDR3 runs to 16 residues. The germline gives CDR1 SGHTA, CDR2 FQGNSA. For the CDR3, the DNA is TGTGCCAGCAGCTCGAGGGGGATTATCAATAATTCACCCCTCCACTTT. Translating it yields CASSSRGIINNSPLHF.

J is TRBJ2-2 and V is TRBV10-3; TRBD2 matches at 8 bases. Germline V CDR1 and CDR2: ENHRY, SYGVKD. J was trimmed by 3 bases and V by 1 base; bases with no gene match: 1. The CDR3 length is 15 residues. In DNA, the CDR3 is TGTGCCATCAGTGAGTTTAGCGGGGACACCGGGGAGCTGTTTTTT. It encodes CAISEFSGDTGELFF.

CDR3 coding DNA: TGTGCCAGCAGCCAACCACAAATTTCTGGAGGCCCCAATGAGCAGTTCTTC. It specifies CASSQPQISGGPNEQFF. The rearrangement joins TRBV3-1 (or the pseudogene TRBV3-2) to TRBJ2-1; a weak D match, TRBD2 (5 bases). The CDR3 is 17 amino acids. CDR1 and CDR2 (germline): LGHDT, YNNKEL (reference sequence). Trimming pared 2 bases from V and 6 bases from J, leaving 20 bases between.

The J gene is TRBJ2-1, the V gene TRBV2, with 11 bases fitting TRBD2. CDR3 length: 14 amino acids. V shed 7 bases, J shed 7 bases, and the junction held 6 bases outside the gene matches. The germline CDR1 and CDR2 sequences are SNHLY and FYNNEI. CDR3 sequence (DNA): TGTGCCAGCATCGGTCTAGCGGGGGGAAATGAGCAGTTCTTC. This gives the protein CASIGLAGGNEQFF.

This chain connects TRBV28 to TRBJ2-7; perhaps TRBD2 as D (6 bases). Trimming removed 8 bases from V and 5 bases from J, with 13 bases in between. Looked up from germline, CDR1 is MDHEN and CDR2 is SYDVKM. This CDR3 has 12 residues. The CDR3 spells CASQEGGNEQYF. CDR3 sequence (DNA): TGTGCCAGCCAAGAAGGAGGGAACGAGCAGTACTTC.

V gene TRBV27 combines with J gene TRBJ1-4; D not resolved. There are 13 residues in the CDR3. The germline V and J ends were trimmed by 3 bases and 6 bases, with 8 bases remaining between them. Per the germline V gene, CDR1 is MNHEY and CDR2 is SMNVEV (reference sequence). DNA of the CDR3: TGTGCCAGCAGTTTCGGAGCGCATGAAAAACTGTTTTTT. This gives the protein CASSFGAHEKLFF.